This TCR beta chain was recovered during a study of shared clonotypes between healthy human individuals. Study-wide results and caveats: Clonotype sharing among donors was thought likely to change with sequencing depth. Lower generation probabilities were found for non-shared clonotypes than for those shared by all four donors.

This clone has a single count. The antigen remains unidentified. CDR1 is SGHRS, CDR2 YFSETQ, per germline. The length of the CDR3 is 19 residues. J gave up 6 bases and V 5 bases, and 20 bases lay outside the gene matches. The data were produced by immunoSEQ multiplex PCR, yet TCRdb's version contains in-frame clones alone and is incomplete. The table has about a million clones, approximately 75% seen once. Each donor was a Caucasian adult residing in Nashville, Tennessee. Sequenced sample: memory CD4+ T cells from PBMCs. Subset defined: CD45RA-negative fraction. This receptor was obtained from a young man in good health. Some clones in this sample may be carry-over from other donors' samples. The rearrangement joins TRBV5-1 to TRBJ2-2, with 9 bases fitting TRBD1. DNA of the CDR3: TGCGCCAGCAGTCAAACCGGGACAGGGAGACTCCTTTCGGCCGGGGAGCTGTTTTTT. The encoded protein is CASSQTGTGRLLSAGELFF.